This TCR beta chain was found in a study of T-cell reconstitution after alpha-beta-depleted transplantation in children. The CDR3 runs to 14 residues. J gave up 7 bases and V 5 bases, and 9 bases lay outside the gene matches. For TCRbeta, the library was prepared with unique molecular identifiers. TCRdb re-called the PCR reads with MiXCR, one entry per CDR3 protein. The sample consists of 200,000 to 250,000 distinct CDR3 sequences, around 8.9% of them appearing once. This clonotype was seen many times. This TCR was sampled from a human donor who donated a stem cell graft to a child with SCID. The sequenced sample was PBMCs from the stem cell graft donor, obtained from the stem cell graft. The V call is TRBV12-3 or TRBV12-4, the J call TRBJ1-1; 8 nucleotides agree with TRBD1. As DNA, the CDR3 is TGTGCCAGCAGTCCCGCCACAGGGGGGGTTGAAGCTTTCTTT. Encoded protein: CASSPATGGVEAFF.